The rows below give T cell receptor beta chains drawn from one sample of a study of radiotherapy plus CTLA-4 blockade in lung cancer. The protocol was immunoSEQ multiplex PCR, while the TCRdb copy is restricted to in-frame clones and leaves out a portion. Among about 25,000 clones, approximately 70% were seen once, and the ten largest hold more than 3.5%. The source material was peripheral blood, sampled from a patient treated with radiotherapy plus ipilimumab. The receptors were gathered from a human donor with non-small cell lung cancer who had stable disease on radiotherapy plus ipilimumab. Both conserved end residues are part of each CDR3. Fields, in order: CDR3 protein, CDR3 DNA, J gene, CDR3 length, V gene, clone size, D gene. D genes are given only for firm matches. A clone size is listed for some rows: how often the clone was seen (once, few, many), or a class if it is expanded.

CDR3: CASSYAGTKNTEAFF
DNA: TGTGCCAGCAGCTACGCCGGGACAAAGAACACTGAAGCTTTCTTT
J: TRBJ1-1
length: 15
V: TRBV7-9
size: -
D: -

CDR3: CASSFRGTDTQYF
DNA: TGTGCCAGCAGCTTTCGGGGTACAGATACGCAGTATTTT
J: TRBJ2-3
length: 13
V: TRBV5-6
size: -
D: -

CDR3: CASTFGMGTGGTGELFF
DNA: TGTGCCAGCACCTTTGGCATGGGGACAGGGGGAACCGGGGAGCTGTTTTTT
J: TRBJ2-2
length: 17
V: TRBV7-9
size: -
D: TRBD1

CDR3: CASSQSYGGQVITYEQYF
DNA: TGCGCCAGCAGCCAATCATACGGAGGACAGGTGATTACCTACGAGCAGTACTTC
J: TRBJ2-7
length: 18
V: TRBV4-1
size: once
D: TRBD1

CDR3: CASNFPGDPHQETQYF
DNA: TGTGCCAGCAATTTTCCGGGTGATCCCCACCAAGAGACCCAGTACTTC
J: TRBJ2-5
length: 16
V: TRBV2
size: -
D: -

CDR3: CASSPLVAGSRESGYTF
DNA: TGTGCCAGCAGCCCCCTGGTCGCGGGCTCTCGAGAAAGTGGCTACACCTTC
J: TRBJ1-2
length: 17
V: TRBV9
size: few
D: -

CDR3: CASSTYTGTSQTTQYF
DNA: TGCGCCAGCAGCACCTATACGGGGACTAGCCAGACTACGCAGTATTTT
J: TRBJ2-3
length: 16
V: TRBV5-1
size: once
D: TRBD2

CDR3: CASSQVGGNQETQYF
DNA: TGCGCCAGCAGCCAAGTTGGCGGGAACCAAGAGACCCAGTACTTC
J: TRBJ2-5
length: 15
V: TRBV4-3
size: -
D: -

CDR3: CASSRQGDTEAFF
DNA: TGTGCCAGCTCACGACAGGGGGACACTGAAGCTTTCTTT
J: TRBJ1-1
length: 13
V: TRBV18
size: -
D: TRBD1

CDR3: CASRSGGGYYGYTF
DNA: TGTGCCAGCAGGTCAGGAGGGGGCTACTATGGCTACACCTTC
J: TRBJ1-2
length: 14
V: TRBV6-1
size: -
D: TRBD1

CDR3: CASSSGRTTDTQYF
DNA: TGTGCTAGCAGCTCGGGACGAACCACAGATACGCAGTATTTT
J: TRBJ2-3
length: 14
V: TRBV7-7
size: -
D: -

CDR3: CASSPRVTKNIQYF
DNA: TGTGCCAGCAGCCCCAGGGTAACCAAAAACATTCAGTACTTC
J: TRBJ2-4
length: 14
V: TRBV9
size: -
D: -

CDR3: CASRDLAGGTGELFF
DNA: TGTGCCAGCAGGGATCTAGCGGGAGGAACCGGGGAGCTGTTTTTT
J: TRBJ2-2
length: 15
V: TRBV27
size: -
D: TRBD2

CDR3: CAWSVGLTATYEQYF
DNA: TGTGCCTGGAGTGTCGGGTTGACTGCTACCTACGAGCAGTACTTC
J: TRBJ2-7
length: 15
V: TRBV30
size: -
D: -

CDR3: CASSWDRGSGNEQFF
DNA: TGTGCCAGTAGTTGGGACAGGGGAAGTGGCAATGAGCAGTTCTTC
J: TRBJ2-1
length: 15
V: TRBV19
size: -
D: TRBD1

CDR3: CSVAGGRGETQYF
DNA: TGCAGCGTTGCCGGGGGGAGGGGAGAGACCCAGTACTTC
J: TRBJ2-5
length: 13
V: TRBV29-1
size: once
D: TRBD2

CDR3: CSVEASPASNEQFF
DNA: TGCAGCGTTGAGGCCTCCCCTGCTAGCAATGAGCAGTTCTTC
J: TRBJ2-1
length: 14
V: TRBV29-1
size: -
D: -

CDR3: CASSPDGVSNQPQHF
DNA: TGTGCCAGCAGCCCCGACGGAGTCAGCAATCAGCCCCAGCATTTT
J: TRBJ1-5
length: 15
V: TRBV11-3
size: -
D: -

CDR3: CASSQFGQNTEAFF
DNA: TGCGCCAGCAGCCAATTCGGACAGAACACTGAAGCTTTCTTT
J: TRBJ1-1
length: 14
V: TRBV5-1
size: -
D: -

CDR3: CASSEIPRLLEAGANVLTF
DNA: TGTGCCAGCAGTGAAATCCCACGTTTACTGGAGGCGGGGGCCAACGTCCTGACTTTC
J: TRBJ2-6
length: 19
V: TRBV6-1
size: -
D: -

CDR3: CASSFRATNWGTSGRASADTQYF
DNA: TGTGCCAGCAGTTTCAGGGCCACAAACTGGGGGACTAGCGGGAGGGCCTCAGCAGATACGCAGTATTTT
J: TRBJ2-3
length: 23
V: TRBV27
size: -
D: TRBD2

CDR3: CASSQDQGADETQYF
DNA: TGCGCCAGCAGCCAAGACCAGGGGGCTGATGAGACCCAGTACTTC
J: TRBJ2-5
length: 15
V: TRBV4-3
size: -
D: TRBD1

CDR3: CASRPKQGGQETQYF
DNA: TGTGCCAGCAGGCCCAAACAGGGGGGGCAAGAGACCCAGTACTTC
J: TRBJ2-5
length: 15
V: TRBV6-6
size: few
D: -

CDR3: CSVNSGETQYF
DNA: TGCAGCGTTAATAGCGGAGAGACCCAGTACTTC
J: TRBJ2-5
length: 11
V: TRBV29-1
size: -
D: -

CDR3: CASSQAVNYGYTF
DNA: TGTGCCAGCAGCCAAGCAGTTAACTATGGCTACACCTTC
J: TRBJ1-2
length: 13
V: TRBV14
size: -
D: -

CDR3: CASSLAGGRETQYF
DNA: TGTGCCAGCAGCCTAGCGGGAGGGAGAGAGACCCAGTACTTC
J: TRBJ2-5
length: 14
V: TRBV6-5
size: -
D: TRBD2

CDR3: CASSPSFREQFF
DNA: TGTGCCAGCAGTCCCTCTTTTCGGGAGCAGTTCTTC
J: TRBJ2-1
length: 12
V: TRBV28
size: -
D: -

CDR3: CASKSKGVYNEQFF
DNA: TGTGCCAGCAAGTCTAAGGGCGTCTACAATGAGCAGTTCTTC
J: TRBJ2-1
length: 14
V: TRBV6-5
size: few
D: -

CDR3: CASTDPTLLAGLTSVYEQYF
DNA: TGCGCCAGCACCGACCCCACACTACTAGCGGGATTAACTTCGGTCTACGAGCAGTACTTC
J: TRBJ2-7
length: 20
V: TRBV10-1
size: -
D: TRBD2

CDR3: CASSRPGLAGGHEQFF
DNA: TGTGCCAGCTCACGACCCGGACTAGCGGGGGGCCATGAGCAGTTCTTC
J: TRBJ2-1
length: 16
V: TRBV18
size: -
D: TRBD2

CDR3: CASSLAFQNTEAFF
DNA: TGTGCCAGCTCATTAGCATTCCAGAACACTGAAGCTTTCTTT
J: TRBJ1-1
length: 14
V: TRBV18
size: -
D: -

CDR3: CASRGVLLHEQYF
DNA: TGTGCCAGCCGGGGAGTTCTGCTCCACGAGCAGTACTTC
J: TRBJ2-7
length: 13
V: TRBV28
size: -
D: -

CDR3: CSVDGQGETQYF
DNA: TGCAGCGTTGATGGGCAGGGAGAGACCCAGTACTTC
J: TRBJ2-5
length: 12
V: TRBV29-1
size: -
D: -

CDR3: CASSQTGRTEAFF
DNA: TGTGCCAGCAGCCAAACAGGGCGCACTGAAGCTTTCTTT
J: TRBJ1-1
length: 13
V: TRBV14
size: few
D: -

CDR3: CASSDATSGSNEQFF
DNA: TGTGCCAGCAGTGACGCGACTAGCGGGAGCAATGAGCAGTTCTTC
J: TRBJ2-1
length: 15
V: TRBV2
size: -
D: TRBD2

CDR3: CASSPPGAYNEQFF
DNA: TGTGCCAGCTCACCACCGGGGGCCTACAATGAGCAGTTCTTC
J: TRBJ2-1
length: 14
V: TRBV18
size: -
D: -

CDR3: CASSLLDRAANTEAFF
DNA: TGTGCCAGCAGCTTATTGGACAGGGCGGCGAACACTGAAGCTTTCTTT
J: TRBJ1-1
length: 16
V: TRBV7-2
size: -
D: TRBD1

CDR3: CASSIWTSGMNEQFF
DNA: TGTGCCAGCAGCATATGGACTAGCGGGATGAATGAGCAGTTCTTC
J: TRBJ2-1
length: 15
V: TRBV11-2
size: -
D: TRBD2

CDR3: CASSPGQGSYEQYF
DNA: TGTGCCAGCAGCCCGGGACAGGGATCCTACGAGCAGTACTTC
J: TRBJ2-7
length: 14
V: TRBV11-3
size: few
D: TRBD1

CDR3: CASSSGASYTDTQYF
DNA: TGTGCCAGTAGTTCTGGCGCGTCTTACACAGATACGCAGTATTTT
J: TRBJ2-3
length: 15
V: TRBV19
size: medium-sized
D: -

CDR3: CASSLAPGPNYGYTF
DNA: TGTGCCAGCAGCTTGGCCCCAGGACCGAACTATGGCTACACCTTC
J: TRBJ1-2
length: 15
V: TRBV5-5
size: -
D: -

CDR3: CASSRFVGYEQYF
DNA: TGTGCCAGCAGTCGTTTCGTGGGCTACGAGCAGTACTTC
J: TRBJ2-7
length: 13
V: TRBV28
size: -
D: -

CDR3: CASSLASGLSTDTQYF
DNA: TGTGCCAGCAGTTTGGCGAGCGGACTTAGCACAGATACGCAGTATTTT
J: TRBJ2-3
length: 16
V: TRBV28
size: few
D: -

CDR3: CASSLEWDTEAFF
DNA: TGTGCCAGCAGCTTGGAATGGGACACTGAAGCTTTCTTT
J: TRBJ1-1
length: 13
V: TRBV5-4
size: -
D: -

CDR3: CSVESPRESSYNEQFF
DNA: TGCAGCGTTGAGTCACCCCGAGAAAGCTCCTACAATGAGCAGTTCTTC
J: TRBJ2-1
length: 16
V: TRBV29-1
size: once
D: -

CDR3: CAWSGLPGLAGLANTGELFF
DNA: TGTGCCTGGAGTGGCCTACCGGGACTAGCGGGATTAGCGAACACCGGGGAGCTGTTTTTT
J: TRBJ2-2
length: 20
V: TRBV30
size: -
D: TRBD2

CDR3: CASSSSGGESHEQYF
DNA: TGTGCCAGCAGCTCTTCAGGGGGGGAATCCCACGAGCAGTACTTC
J: TRBJ2-7
length: 15
V: TRBV7-9
size: few
D: -

CDR3: CASSLEATQPGEQYF
DNA: TGTGCCAGCAGCTTGGAGGCAACACAGCCTGGGGAGCAGTACTTC
J: TRBJ2-7
length: 15
V: TRBV5-5
size: -
D: -

CDR3: CASSLRSSREQYF
DNA: TGTGCCAGCAGTTTAAGGTCCTCCCGAGAGCAGTACTTC
J: TRBJ2-7
length: 13
V: TRBV27
size: -
D: -